These 8 T cell receptor beta chains share one sample of origin, sequenced in a study of CD8 T cells in Susac syndrome. Reverse transcription of roughly 0.5 to 1 ug RNA used random hexamers. TCRdb recomputed calls from the immunoSEQ multiplex PCR reads with MiXCR, one row per CDR3 protein. In the table there are roughly 70,000 distinct CDR3 sequences, 95% to 96% of which are singletons. Sample: CD4+ T cells from PBMCs. The receptors were sampled from a human donor with multiple sclerosis.

The J gene is TRBJ2-1, the V gene TRBV3-1; possible D gene TRBD2, 5 bases. V lost 0 bases and J lost 1, with 7 bases in between. This CDR3 has 15 amino acids. Germline CDR1 LGHDT, CDR2 YNNKEL (reference sequence). The CDR3 coding sequence is TGTGCCAGCAGCCAAGATCGACTATCCTACAATGAGCAGTTCTTC. Its protein is CASSQDRLSYNEQFF.

This chain links TRBV28 with TRBJ1-1; D is ambiguous. Trimming left V 2 bases short and J 3 bases short, with 10 bases between. Germline V CDR1 and CDR2: MDHEN, SYDVKM. This CDR3 region has 14 residues. CDR3 protein: CASSLRALDTEAFF. For the CDR3, the DNA is TGTGCCAGCAGTTTAAGGGCCTTGGACACTGAAGCTTTCTTT.

This sequence joins TRBV12-3 or TRBV12-4 and TRBJ2-5; the D is unclear. This CDR3 region has 12 residues. V was shortened by 8 bases and J by 5 bases, with 12 bases between the two germline ends. The CDR3 bases are TGTGCCAGCGCAACTCTCAGGGAGACCCAGTACTTC. It translates to CASATLRETQYF.

The V gene is TRBV28, the J gene TRBJ2-7, with TRBD1 matching 7 bases. There are 17 residues in the CDR3. CDR1 MDHEN and CDR2 SYDVKM come from the germline V gene. With V trimmed by 5 bases and J by 1 base, 14 bases remained unmatched. The CDR3 sequence: CASSPRDSFYPSYEQYF. CDR3 nucleotides: TGTGCCAGCAGTCCCCGGGACAGTTTTTACCCTTCCTACGAGCAGTACTTC.

This chain links TRBV20-1 with TRBJ2-2; D gene unclear. V lost 6 bases to trimming and J lost 1 base, with 12 bases between them. CDR3 size: 14 residues. Per the germline V gene, CDR1 is DFQATT and CDR2 is SNEGSKA (reference sequence). In DNA, the CDR3 is TGCAGTGCGGGCTCTAAGGGGAACACCGGGGAGCTGTTTTTT. Amino acids: CSAGSKGNTGELFF.

The chain's CDR3 is CASSLLPRDQETQYF. As DNA, the CDR3 is TGCGCCAGCAGCTTGTTACCCCGGGACCAAGAGACCCAGTACTTC. The rearrangement links TRBV5-1 to TRBJ2-5, with no clear D. The CDR3 runs to 15 residues. The V and J ends lost 1 base and 0 bases respectively, with 10 bases between them. Germline CDR1 SGHRS, CDR2 YFSETQ.

The chain has TRBV7-9 and TRBJ2-2, with no clear D. The CDR3 loop spans 19 amino acids. The V gene's germline CDR1 is SEHNR and CDR2 FQNEAQ (reference sequence). Trimming pared 4 bases from V and 4 bases from J, leaving 25 bases between. The CDR3 sequence is CASSSPLVTLGKTTGELFF. The CDR3 nucleotides read TGTGCCAGCAGCTCCCCCCTTGTGACGCTGGGAAAGACCACCGGGGAGCTGTTTTTT.

V is TRBV11-3 and J is TRBJ2-3; maybe TRBD2 (5 bases). The germline CDR1 and CDR2 sequences are SGHNT and YENEEA. V was shortened by 4 bases and J by 2 bases, with 10 bases between the two germline ends. CDR3 length: 14 residues. The CDR3 bases are TGTGCCAGCAGCTGGAGAGCGGACACAGATACGCAGTATTTT. Translating gives CASSWRADTDTQYF.